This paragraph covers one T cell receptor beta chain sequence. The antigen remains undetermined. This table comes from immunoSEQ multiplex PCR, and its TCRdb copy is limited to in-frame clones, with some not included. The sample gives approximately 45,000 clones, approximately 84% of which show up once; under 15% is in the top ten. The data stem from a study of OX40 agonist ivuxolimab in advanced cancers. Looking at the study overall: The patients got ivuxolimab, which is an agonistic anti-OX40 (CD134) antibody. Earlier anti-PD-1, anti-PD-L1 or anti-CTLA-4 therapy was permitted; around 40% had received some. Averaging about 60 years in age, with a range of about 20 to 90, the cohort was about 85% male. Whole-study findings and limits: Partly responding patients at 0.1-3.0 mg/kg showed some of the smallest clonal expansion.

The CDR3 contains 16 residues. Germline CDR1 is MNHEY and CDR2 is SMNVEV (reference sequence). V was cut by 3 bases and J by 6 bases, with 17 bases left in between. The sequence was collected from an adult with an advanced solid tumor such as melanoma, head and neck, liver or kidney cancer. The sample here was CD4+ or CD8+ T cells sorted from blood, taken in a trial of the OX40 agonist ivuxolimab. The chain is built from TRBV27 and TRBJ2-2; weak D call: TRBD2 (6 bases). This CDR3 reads CASSFRGGILPGELFF. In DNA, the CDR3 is TGTGCCAGCAGTTTTAGGGGCGGGATCCTCCCCGGGGAGCTGTTTTTT.